The next 18 T cell receptor beta chains were all read from a single sample in a study of memory CD4+ T cells and cytomegalovirus serostatus. Single viable CD3+CD4+CD8-CD45RO+ cells were sorted as the memory CD4+ T cells. This table comes from immunoSEQ multiplex PCR, and its TCRdb copy is limited to in-frame clones, with some not included. The sample holds tens of thousands of clones; around 74% are singletons and the top ten take less than 0.65%. The sequenced sample was memory CD4+ T cells from blood. All receptors come from an adult in good health and CMV-seronegative. Some clones in this sample may be carry-over from other donors' samples.

CDR3 sequence reads: CASSQDRGNSPLHF. For the CDR3, the DNA is TGTGCCAGCAGTCAGGACAGGGGTAATTCACCCCTCCACTTT. The genes are TRBV14 and TRBJ1-6; 9 bases agree with TRBD1. Germline assignment: CDR1 SGHDN and CDR2 FVKESK. CDR3 length: 14 residues. V lost 6 bases to trimming and J lost 6 bases; unmatched junction nucleotides: 3.

The chain recombines TRBV4-3 with TRBJ2-3, with D perhaps assigned TRBD1 or TRBD2 (6 bases each). CDR3 size: 14 residues. Between the trimmed V and J ends, which lost 5 bases and 6 bases, there was a span of 15 bases. Germline loops: CDR1 LGHNA, CDR2 YSLEER. This CDR3 is CASSDFRGPDTQYF. In nucleotides, the CDR3 is TGCGCCAGCAGCGATTTCCGGGGGCCGGATACGCAGTATTTT.

The V and J genes are TRBV6-5 and TRBJ1-1; 9 bases line up with TRBD1. CDR3 length equals 15 residues. The germline CDR1 and CDR2 sequences are MNHEY and SVGAGI. Germline trimming cut 6 bases from V and 4 bases from J; bases unmatched to any gene: 9. CDR3 DNA: TGTGCCAGCAGGTATACAGGGGGCACACTCACTGAAGCTTTCTTT. Protein sequence: CASRYTGGTLTEAFF.

The CDR3 spells CATSGTGVYEQYF. In DNA, the CDR3 is TGTGCCACCAGCGGGACAGGAGTCTACGAGCAGTACTTC. V usage is TRBV15 and J usage is TRBJ2-7; the match to TRBD1 covers 8 bases. The CDR3 runs 13 residues. From germline, CDR1 is LNHNV and CDR2 YYDKDF (reference sequence). The junction had 3 bases not matched to a gene; V was cut back by 5 bases and J by 3 bases.

The chain employs TRBV6-1 and TRBJ2-5; D may match TRBD1 or TRBD2 (5 bases each). CDR3 length: 14 residues. V was trimmed by 4 bases and J by 9 bases, leaving 18 bases between them. Germline V gene data show CDR1 as MNHNS and CDR2 as SASEGT. CDR3 amino acids: CASSGEAGSLSQYF. CDR3 in DNA: TGTGCCAGCAGTGGCGAGGCAGGGAGTTTGTCCCAGTACTTC.

CDR3 DNA: TGTGCCAGCAGCTTAGCAGGGGCGGGGACCCAGTACTTC. The encoded protein is CASSLAGAGTQYF. V gene TRBV5-6 combines with J gene TRBJ2-5, with TRBD1 as a possible D gene (6 bases). CDR1 and CDR2 (germline): SGHDT, YYEEEE. The CDR3 is 13 amino acids. The germline V and J ends were trimmed by 2 bases and 7 bases, with 12 bases remaining between them.

This chain joins TRBV7-9 and TRBJ1-2; D remains unclear. Germline V CDR1 and CDR2: SEHNR, FQNEAQ (reference sequence). V was trimmed by 1 base and J by 2 bases, leaving 2 bases between them. This CDR3 has 12 residues. This chain's CDR3 is CASSLDNYGYTF. Here the CDR3 DNA reads TGTGCCAGCAGCTTAGACAACTATGGCTACACCTTC. The full variable domain, with the rest looked up from reference TRBV7-9 and TRBJ1-2, is DTGVSQNPRHKITKRGQNVTFRCDPISEHNRLYWYRQTLGQGPEFLTYFQNEAQLEKSRLLSDRFSAERPKGSFSTLEIQRTEQGDSAMYLCASSLDNYGYTFGSGTRLTVV.

V gene TRBV28 combines with J gene TRBJ1-4; D might be TRBD1 (5 bases). There are 11 residues in the CDR3. In germline, CDR1 is MDHEN, CDR2 SYDVKM. The V and J ends lost 10 bases and 4 bases respectively, with 7 bases between them. CDR3 sequence reads: CATTDNEKLFF. The DNA of the CDR3 is TGTGCCACGACAGATAATGAAAAACTGTTTTTT. Combining the CDR3 with reference TRBV28 and TRBJ1-4 gives the whole variable domain DVKVTQSSRYLVKRTGEKVFLECVQDMDHENMFWYRQDPGLGLRLIYFSYDVKMKEKGDIPEGYSVSREKKERFSLILESASTNQTSMYLCATTDNEKLFFGSGTQLSVL.

A note on this clone: This specimen includes other DNA sequences encoding the same CDR3. The chain carries TRBV30 and TRBJ2-3; weak D call: TRBD1 (6 bases). Trimming stripped 0 bases from V and 5 bases from J, with 6 bases between. Germline V lookup: CDR1 GTSNPN, CDR2 SVGIG (reference sequence). CDR3 length: 12 residues. CDR3 coding DNA: TGTGCCTGGAGTGTAGGGGGAGATACGCAGTATTTT. Amino acid sequence: CAWSVGGDTQYF.

V and J are TRBV5-1 and TRBJ2-3; 9 bases match TRBD2. With V trimmed by 3 bases and J by 2 bases, 10 bases remained unmatched. CDR1 is SGHRS and CDR2 is YFSETQ in the germline V gene. The CDR3 runs to 17 residues. The chain's CDR3 is CASSSLAGLTPTDTQYF. CDR3 in DNA: TGCGCCAGCAGCTCCCTAGCGGGGCTAACCCCCACAGATACGCAGTATTTT. The variable domain in full, with the rest retrieved from reference TRBV5-1 and TRBJ2-3, is KAGVTQTPRYLIKTRGQQVTLSCSPISGHRSVSWYQQTPGQGLQFLFEYFSETQRNKGNFPGRFSGRQFSNSRSEMNVSTLELGDSALYLCASSSLAGLTPTDTQYFGPGTRLTVL.

The chain links TRBV28 to TRBJ2-7, with 10 nucleotides matching TRBD2. Germline V CDR1 and CDR2: MDHEN, SYDVKM. The trim removed 7 bases at V and 5 bases at J, leaving 11 bases unmatched. This CDR3 has 15 residues. The CDR3: CASKFLAGVSDEQYF. CDR3 nucleotides: TGTGCCAGCAAGTTTCTAGCGGGGGTGTCCGACGAGCAGTACTTC.

This clone was recorded only once. The chain has TRBV7-6 and TRBJ2-6, with D perhaps matching TRBD2 (6 bases). The CDR3 is 15 amino acids. Trimming stripped 8 bases from V and 0 bases from J, with 11 bases between. Germline CDR1 reads SGHVS; CDR2 reads FNYEAQ. CDR3 in DNA: TGTGCCAGCGGCCGCGGGGTCTCTGGGGCCAACGTCCTGACTTTC. Amino acids: CASGRGVSGANVLTF.

This rearrangement joins TRBV4-2 to TRBJ2-7; possible D gene TRBD1, 6 bases. Trimming removed 0 bases at V and 4 bases at J, with 13 bases between. This CDR3 region has 15 residues. The germline V gene encodes CDR1 LGHNA and CDR2 YNFKEQ. As DNA, the CDR3 is TGTGCCAGCAGCCAAGACACCGGGACACCATACGAGCAGTACTTC. It encodes CASSQDTGTPYEQYF.

This clone appeared a few times. This rearrangement joins TRBV19 to TRBJ1-5; D gene unclear. Trimming removed 4 bases at V and 0 bases at J, with 7 bases between. This CDR3 has 14 amino acids. The germline V gene encodes CDR1 LNHDA and CDR2 SQIVND (reference sequence). CDR3 amino acids: CASSTANSNQPQHF. The CDR3 bases are TGTGCCAGTAGTACCGCCAATAGCAATCAGCCCCAGCATTTT.

The chain joins TRBV18 to TRBJ1-1; D gene ambiguous. The CDR3 contains 12 residues. In germline, CDR1 is KGHSH, CDR2 LQKENI. Between the trimmed V and J ends, which lost 3 bases and 10 bases, there was a span of 12 bases. The CDR3 is CASSPGVGVAFF. DNA of the CDR3: TGTGCCAGCTCACCCGGGGTGGGAGTAGCTTTCTTT.

The chain joins TRBV9 to TRBJ1-1, with D unresolved. The CDR3 length is 14 residues. The V gene's germline CDR1 is SGDLS and CDR2 YYNGEE. Trimming cost V 0 bases and J 4 bases, with 10 bases left between them. The CDR3 nucleotides are TGTGCCAGCAGCGTAGCAAGGGTTGGCACTGAAGCTTTCTTT. Residues: CASSVARVGTEAFF.

This clone has just one count. The V call is TRBV5-1, the J call TRBJ1-2, with TRBD1 matching over 12 bases. The CDR3 is 15 amino acids. J gave up 6 bases and V 4 bases, and 7 bases lay outside the gene matches. Germline V CDR1 and CDR2: SGHRS, YFSETQ. The CDR3 sequence is CASSPQGQGAHGYTF. The CDR3 DNA reads as TGCGCCAGCAGCCCCCAGGGACAGGGGGCCCATGGCTACACCTTC.

The J gene is TRBJ2-2, the V gene TRBV11-1, with D hard to call. This CDR3 spans 16 amino acids. The V and J ends lost 5 bases and 3 bases respectively, with 16 bases between them. Germline lookup yields CDR1 SGHAT and CDR2 FQDESV (reference sequence). The CDR3 region has the DNA TGTGCCAGCAGCCCCGACTCTCGCCGGGACACCGGGGAGCTGTTTTTT. Residues: CASSPDSRRDTGELFF. Supplemented by reference TRBV11-1 and TRBJ2-2, the full variable domain reads EAEVAQSPRYKITEKSQAVAFWCDPISGHATLYWYRQILGQGPELLVQFQDESVVDDSQLPKDRFSAERLKGVDSTLKIQPAELGDSAMYLCASSPDSRRDTGELFFGEGSRLTVL.